One sample yielded the 25 T cell receptor beta chains listed below, sequenced in a study of cytomegalovirus exposure and HLA in healthy donors. PCR primers comprised 60 Vbeta and 13 Jbeta primers. Sequencing used immunoSEQ multiplex PCR; TCRdb keeps in-frame clones, though not all of them. The profile shows 150,000 to 200,000 clones, 80% to 85% of them singletons. Sequenced: PBMCs. These receptors were taken from a boy between 5 and 17 years old in good health and CMV-seronegative.

The chain carries TRBV5-4 and TRBJ2-7; no reliable D call. Germline V gene lookup returns CDR1 SGHNT and CDR2 YYREEE (reference sequence). This CDR3 contains 14 residues. V lost 4 bases and J 6 bases, leaving 17 bases between the germline ends. DNA of the CDR3: TGTGCCAGCAGCCCCCCCGGATGGCCAGGCGAGCAGTACTTC. It codes for CASSPPGWPGEQYF.

The rearrangement uses TRBV19 and TRBJ2-2, with 7 bases fitting TRBD1. The CDR3 covers 18 residues. With V trimmed by 5 bases and J by 0 bases, 12 bases remained unmatched. Germline assignment: CDR1 LNHDA and CDR2 SQIVND (reference sequence). The CDR3 region is CASSLTSDRVTNTGELFF. The CDR3 coding sequence is TGTGCCAGTAGTCTGACCTCTGACAGGGTGACGAACACCGGGGAGCTGTTTTTT. The full variable domain, completed using reference TRBV19 and TRBJ2-2, is DGGITQSPKYLFRKEGQNVTLSCEQNLNHDAMYWYRQDPGQGLRLIYYSQIVNDFQKGDIAEGYSVSREKKESFPLTVTSAQKNPTAFYLCASSLTSDRVTNTGELFFGEGSRLTVL.

The chain carries TRBV7-2 and TRBJ1-1, with D perhaps TRBD1 (6 bases). CDR3 length: 14 amino acids. The V end was cut by 5 bases, the J end by 3 bases, with 13 bases between. Germline V gene lookup returns CDR1 SGHTA and CDR2 FQGNSA. The CDR3 nucleotides are TGTGCCAGCAGCCCAGACAGGCGGGACACTGAAGCTTTCTTT. Translating gives CASSPDRRDTEAFF.

The chain combines TRBV19 with TRBJ2-7; TRBD2 matches 7 bases. The CDR3 sequence is 14 residues long. Germline assignment: CDR1 LNHDA and CDR2 SQIVND (reference sequence). With 6 bases clipped from V and 5 bases from J, the junction kept 10 bases outside the gene matches. The CDR3 sequence: CASSRVGGIDEQYF. The DNA of the CDR3 is TGTGCCAGTAGCCGCGTGGGGGGGATCGACGAGCAGTACTTC.

The J gene is TRBJ2-1, the V gene TRBV27; 12 nucleotides align to TRBD2. The CDR3 is made up of 17 amino acids. V lost 5 bases and J lost 4; bases outside the gene matches: 9. Germline V lookup: CDR1 MNHEY, CDR2 SMNVEV (reference sequence). The CDR3, as DNA: TGTGCCAGCAGTCGAAGTAGACTAGCGGGAGTTTACAATGAGCAGTTCTTC. The encoded protein is CASSRSRLAGVYNEQFF.

The V and J genes are TRBV14 and TRBJ2-7; D is unresolved. This CDR3 is built from 11 residues. Between the trimmed V and J ends, which lost 3 bases and 2 bases, there was a span of 2 bases. Germline CDR1 reads SGHDN; CDR2 reads FVKESK. This CDR3 reads CASSHTYEQYF. CDR3 DNA: TGTGCCAGCAGCCACACCTACGAGCAGTACTTC. Looking up the rest from reference TRBV14 and TRBJ2-7 gives the full variable domain: EAGVTQFPSHSVIEKGQTVTLRCDPISGHDNLYWYRRVMGKEIKFLLHFVKESKQDESGMPNNRFLAERTGGTYSTLKVQPAELEDSGVYFCASSHTYEQYFGPGTRLTVT.

The V call is TRBV28, the J call TRBJ2-7, with TRBD1 matching over 9 bases. CDR3 length equals 16 residues. CDR1 is MDHEN, CDR2 SYDVKM, per germline. Trimming removed 4 bases from V and 2 bases from J; junction bases left unmatched: 9. The CDR3 region is CASSSGDRASTYEQYF. In DNA, the CDR3 is TGTGCCAGCAGTTCGGGGGACAGGGCGTCTACCTACGAGCAGTACTTC.

The chain uses TRBV7-3 and TRBJ1-6, with 7 bases lining up with TRBD1. V was pared by 4 bases and J by 7 bases, with 13 bases of the junction left unmatched. This CDR3 spans 17 amino acids. CDR1 SGHTA and CDR2 FQGTGA come from the germline V gene. CDR3 amino acids: CASSSRRPGQKNSPLHF. The CDR3 DNA reads as TGTGCCAGCAGCTCCAGAAGACCGGGACAGAAGAATTCACCCCTCCACTTT.

The chain is built from TRBV11-2 and TRBJ2-1, with D possibly being TRBD2 (6 bases). Germline CDR1 SGHAT, CDR2 FQNNGV. This CDR3 is built from 13 residues. The V end was cut by 4 bases, the J end by 8 bases, with 12 bases between. The CDR3: CASSSFSGYEQFF. The CDR3 nucleotides are TGTGCCAGCAGCTCGTTTAGCGGCTATGAGCAGTTCTTC.

This chain joins TRBV25-1 and TRBJ1-1; TRBD1 is a possible D gene (6 bases). Trimming left V 7 bases short and J 11 bases short, with 20 bases between. The length of the CDR3 is 13 residues. The germline CDR1 and CDR2 sequences are MGHDK and SYGVNS. CDR3 region: CASTPVTEGVAFF. As DNA, the CDR3 is TGTGCCAGCACTCCGGTTACTGAGGGGGTGGCTTTCTTT.

This chain uses TRBV19 with TRBJ1-5; TRBD1 matches at 7 bases. The germline CDR1 and CDR2 sequences are LNHDA and SQIVND (reference sequence). J was trimmed by 11 bases and V by 6 bases; bases with no gene match: 19. The CDR3 has 16 residues. Here the CDR3 reads CASRPGQSLSGVTQHF. For the CDR3, the DNA is TGTGCCAGTAGGCCGGGACAGTCCCTTTCGGGTGTAACCCAGCATTTT.

The chain has TRBV19 and TRBJ2-3; the match to TRBD2 covers 9 bases. Per germline, CDR1 LNHDA and CDR2 SQIVND (reference sequence). This CDR3 has 15 amino acids. V lost 3 bases to trimming and J lost 5 bases; unmatched junction nucleotides: 6. The CDR3 DNA sequence: TGTGCCAGTAGTATCGCTAGCGGGACGGGAGATACGCAGTATTTT. Its translation is CASSIASGTGDTQYF.

CDR3 region: CATSRGSGGYGYTF. CDR3 nucleotides: TGTGCCACCAGCAGGGGCTCAGGGGGCTATGGCTACACCTTC. The chain employs TRBV15 and TRBJ1-2, with TRBD1 matching 7 bases. The CDR3 runs to 14 residues. Germline V gives CDR1 LNHNV, CDR2 YYDKDF (reference sequence). J lost 4 bases, V lost 3 bases, and 5 bases had no gene match.

Of note for this clone: The same CDR3 can be traced to other DNA sequences in this sample. The V and J genes are TRBV9 and TRBJ1-1; possibly TRBD1 for D (5 bases). In germline, CDR1 is SGDLS, CDR2 YYNGEE. Trimming stripped 3 bases from V and 1 base from J, with 7 bases between. The CDR3 extends over 13 amino acids. The CDR3 bases are TGTGCCAGCAGCGCTGGACAGAACACTGAAGCTTTCTTT. Its protein is CASSAGQNTEAFF.

The chain employs TRBV10-2 and TRBJ2-7, with 10 bases that match TRBD1. CDR1 and CDR2 from the germline V gene are WSHSY and SAAADI. This CDR3 contains 14 residues. The trim removed 7 bases at V and 4 bases at J, leaving 7 bases unmatched. The CDR3 loop reads CASNSGTGAYEQYF. The CDR3 region has the DNA TGCGCCAGCAACTCCGGGACAGGGGCATACGAGCAGTACTTC.

The chain has TRBV6-1 and TRBJ1-1; no clear D. With 8 bases removed from V and 3 bases from J, the gap between germline ends came to 16 bases. This CDR3 has 14 amino acids. Per the germline V gene, CDR1 is MNHNS and CDR2 is SASEGT. CDR3 sequence reads: CASPEGKRDTEAFF. Written as DNA, the CDR3 is TGTGCCAGCCCCGAGGGCAAGCGGGACACTGAAGCTTTCTTT.

The chain joins TRBV19 to TRBJ1-3; possibly TRBD1 for D (5 bases). This CDR3 region has 16 residues. Looked up from germline, CDR1 is LNHDA and CDR2 is SQIVND (reference sequence). V lost 5 bases and J lost 4, with 18 bases in between. The CDR3 DNA reads as TGTGCCAGTAGTCCCGAGGGGAGGGGAGGCGGAAACACCATATATTTT. As protein: CASSPEGRGGGNTIYF. The complete variable domain, with remaining parts taken from reference TRBV19 and TRBJ1-3, reads DGGITQSPKYLFRKEGQNVTLSCEQNLNHDAMYWYRQDPGQGLRLIYYSQIVNDFQKGDIAEGYSVSREKKESFPLTVTSAQKNPTAFYLCASSPEGRGGGNTIYFGEGSWLTVV.

The V and J genes are TRBV7-6 and TRBJ2-2; 9 bases fit TRBD1. CDR1 and CDR2 from the germline V gene are SGHVS and FNYEAQ. The CDR3 has 17 amino acids. The ends lost 5 bases at V and 1 base at J; junction bases unmatched: 8. The CDR3 is CASSHSGGQGNTGELFF. DNA of the CDR3: TGTGCCAGCAGCCATAGTGGGGGACAGGGGAACACCGGGGAGCTGTTTTTT.

This clone showed up just a few times. The chain joins TRBV7-2 to TRBJ1-2, with D tentatively TRBD1 (5 bases). Germline V gives CDR1 SGHTA, CDR2 FQGNSA. The CDR3 extends over 14 amino acids. The V gene lost 5 bases and the J gene lost 1 base, with 11 bases spanning the gap. The CDR3 is CASSVPGDNYGYTF. The DNA for the CDR3 is TGTGCCAGCAGCGTCCCGGGGGATAACTATGGCTACACCTTC.

This clone was seen a few times. The chain uses TRBV19 and TRBJ1-1; no reliable D call. The V gene lost 7 bases and the J gene lost 3 bases, with 12 bases spanning the gap. Germline-derived CDR1 and CDR2 are LNHDA and SQIVND (reference sequence). CDR3 length: 13 residues. CDR3 amino acids: CASTGLPDTEAFF. CDR3 DNA sequence: TGTGCCAGTACCGGACTCCCCGACACTGAAGCTTTCTTT.

Comments on this clone: The junction departs from germline at one end; a sequencing error may be responsible. The chain carries TRBV4-1 and TRBJ1-1; 10 nucleotides line up with TRBD1. Germline V gene lookup returns CDR1 MGHRA and CDR2 YSYEKL. The length of the CDR3 is 18 residues. The CDR3 here is CASGQEGFMGTGALRLVF. The CDR3 DNA reads TGCGCCAGCGGCCAAGAAGGGTTTATGGGGACAGGGGCACTGAGATTGGTCTTT.

The genes are TRBV7-2 and TRBJ2-7, with 10 nucleotides matching TRBD1. The V and J ends lost 0 bases and 1 base, in that order; junction bases with no gene match: 9. This CDR3 comprises 18 residues. Germline V gene data show CDR1 as SGHTA and CDR2 as FQGNSA. CDR3 region: CASSLARTRDRGSYEQYF. Here the CDR3 DNA reads TGTGCCAGCAGCTTAGCTAGAACCCGGGACAGGGGATCCTACGAGCAGTACTTC.

The J gene is TRBJ2-4, the V gene TRBV2; 8 bases fit TRBD2. CDR1 and CDR2 from the germline V gene are SNHLY and FYNNEI. Losses at the gene ends were 4 bases for V and 15 bases for J; bases not matched to a gene: 11. CDR3 length: 13 amino acids. The CDR3 sequence is CASSVFERGRVYF. CDR3 DNA sequence: TGTGCCAGCAGTGTTTTTGAGCGGGGGCGGGTGTACTTC.

This chain uses TRBV9 with TRBJ2-6; TRBD2 aligns across 7 bases. The germline V gene has CDR1 SGDLS and CDR2 YYNGEE. The CDR3 is made up of 19 amino acids. V lost 3 bases, J lost 1 base, and 13 bases stayed unmatched. Here the CDR3 reads CASSAGHTAGISGANVLTF. DNA for the CDR3: TGTGCCAGCAGCGCAGGGCACACAGCGGGGATTTCTGGGGCCAACGTCCTGACTTTC.

The V gene is TRBV5-1, the J gene TRBJ2-1; 7 bases line up with TRBD2. V gave up 2 bases and J gave up 9 bases; unmatched junction bases: 5. This CDR3 comprises 13 residues. CDR1 is SGHRS and CDR2 is YFSETQ in the germline V gene. CDR3 bases: TGCGCCAGCAGCTTAAGCCGGGAGGTTGAGCAGTTCTTC. It codes for CASSLSREVEQFF.